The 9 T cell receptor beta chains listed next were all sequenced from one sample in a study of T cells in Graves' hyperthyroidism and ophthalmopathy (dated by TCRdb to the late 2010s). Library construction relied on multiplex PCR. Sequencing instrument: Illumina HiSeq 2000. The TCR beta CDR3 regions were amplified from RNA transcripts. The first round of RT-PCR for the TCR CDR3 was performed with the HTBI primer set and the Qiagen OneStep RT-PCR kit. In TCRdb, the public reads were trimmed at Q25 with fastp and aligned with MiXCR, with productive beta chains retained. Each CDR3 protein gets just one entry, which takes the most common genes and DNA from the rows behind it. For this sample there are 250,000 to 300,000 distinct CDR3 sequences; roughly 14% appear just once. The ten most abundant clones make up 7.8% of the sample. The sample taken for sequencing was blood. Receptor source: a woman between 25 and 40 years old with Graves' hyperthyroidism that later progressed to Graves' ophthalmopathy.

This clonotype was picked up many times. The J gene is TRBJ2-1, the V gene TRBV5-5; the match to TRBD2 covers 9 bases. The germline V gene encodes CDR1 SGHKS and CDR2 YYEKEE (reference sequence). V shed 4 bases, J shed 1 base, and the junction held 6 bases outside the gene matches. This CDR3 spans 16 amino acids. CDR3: CASSLAGGKSYNEQFF. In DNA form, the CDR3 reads TGTGCCAGCAGCCTGGCGGGGGGGAAATCCTACAATGAGCAGTTCTTC.

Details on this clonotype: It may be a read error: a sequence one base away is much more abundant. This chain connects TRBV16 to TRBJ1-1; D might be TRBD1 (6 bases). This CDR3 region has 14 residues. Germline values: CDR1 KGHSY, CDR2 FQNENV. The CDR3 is CASGHNDRSSWAFF. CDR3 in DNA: TGTGCCAGCGGCCACAATGACAGGAGCAGTTGGGCTTTCTTT.

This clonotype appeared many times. CDR3 nucleotide sequence: TGTGCCAGCAGCGTGAGGAGAAGAGATGAGCAGTTCTTC. Encoded protein: CASSVRRRDEQFF. The chain is built from TRBV7-9 and TRBJ2-1, with D unresolved. This CDR3 region has 13 residues. Deletions cut 5 bases from V and 8 bases from J, with 13 bases between. The V gene's germline CDR1 is SEHNR and CDR2 FQNEAQ (reference sequence).

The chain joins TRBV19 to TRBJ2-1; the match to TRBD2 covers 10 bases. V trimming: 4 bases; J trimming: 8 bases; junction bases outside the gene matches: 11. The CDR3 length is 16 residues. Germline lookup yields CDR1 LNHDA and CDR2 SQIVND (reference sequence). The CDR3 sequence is CASSTKASGSGDEQFF. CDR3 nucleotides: TGTGCCAGTAGTACTAAGGCTAGCGGGAGTGGGGATGAGCAGTTCTTC.

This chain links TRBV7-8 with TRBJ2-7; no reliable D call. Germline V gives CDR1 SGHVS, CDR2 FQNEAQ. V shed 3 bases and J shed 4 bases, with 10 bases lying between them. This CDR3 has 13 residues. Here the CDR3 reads CASSLGSDYEQYF. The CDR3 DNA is TGTGCCAGCAGCTTGGGCAGCGATTACGAGCAGTACTTC.

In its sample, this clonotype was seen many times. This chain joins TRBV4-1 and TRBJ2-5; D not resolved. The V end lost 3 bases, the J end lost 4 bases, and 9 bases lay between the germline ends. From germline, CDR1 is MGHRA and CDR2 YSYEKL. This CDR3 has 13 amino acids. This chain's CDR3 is CASSQGWVETQYF. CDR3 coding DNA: TGCGCCAGCAGCCAGGGCTGGGTAGAGACCCAGTACTTC.

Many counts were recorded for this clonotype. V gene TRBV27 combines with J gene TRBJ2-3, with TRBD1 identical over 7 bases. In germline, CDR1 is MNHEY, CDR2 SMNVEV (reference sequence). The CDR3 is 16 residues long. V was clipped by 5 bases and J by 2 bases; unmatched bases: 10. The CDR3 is CASSPQTGAITDTQYF. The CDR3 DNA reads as TGTGCCAGCAGTCCCCAAACAGGGGCGATCACAGATACGCAGTATTTT.

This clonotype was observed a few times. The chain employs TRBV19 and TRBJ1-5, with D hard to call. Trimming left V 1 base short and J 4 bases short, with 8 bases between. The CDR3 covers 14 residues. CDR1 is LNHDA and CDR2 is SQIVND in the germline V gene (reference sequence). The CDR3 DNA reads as TGTGCCAGTAGTATAGTCCTCTTTAATCAGCCCCAGCATTTT. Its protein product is CASSIVLFNQPQHF.

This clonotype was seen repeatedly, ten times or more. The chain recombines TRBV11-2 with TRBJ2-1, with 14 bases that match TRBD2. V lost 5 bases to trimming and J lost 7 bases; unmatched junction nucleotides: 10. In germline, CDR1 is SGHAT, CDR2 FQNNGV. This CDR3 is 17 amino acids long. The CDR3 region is CASSPYLTSGRVNEQFF. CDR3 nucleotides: TGTGCCAGCAGCCCTTACCTGACTAGCGGGAGGGTTAATGAGCAGTTCTTC.